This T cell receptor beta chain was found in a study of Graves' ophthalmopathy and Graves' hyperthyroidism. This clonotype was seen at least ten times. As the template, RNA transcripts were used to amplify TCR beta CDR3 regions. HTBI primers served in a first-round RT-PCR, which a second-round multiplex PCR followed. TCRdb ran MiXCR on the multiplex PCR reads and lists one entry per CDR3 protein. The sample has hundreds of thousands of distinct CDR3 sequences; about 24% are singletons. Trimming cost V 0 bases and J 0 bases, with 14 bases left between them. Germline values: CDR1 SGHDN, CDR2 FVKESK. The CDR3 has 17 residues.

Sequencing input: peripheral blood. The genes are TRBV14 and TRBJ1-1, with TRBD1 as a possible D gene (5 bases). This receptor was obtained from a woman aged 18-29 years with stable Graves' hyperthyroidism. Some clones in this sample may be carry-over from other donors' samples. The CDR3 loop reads CASSQDAGGLLNTEAFF. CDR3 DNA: TGTGCCAGCAGCCAAGATGCGGGGGGTTTGCTGAACACTGAAGCTTTCTTT.